The rows below give T cell receptor beta chains drawn from one sample of a study of blood T cell repertoires in COVID-19. Clones were sequenced by immunoSEQ multiplex PCR, and TCRdb holds only the in-frame ones, with some missing. Of approximately 200,000 clones listed, roughly four fifths are singletons. What was sequenced was PBMCs or T cells enriched from blood (not recorded which). Receptors originate from a woman aged 40 to 49 with acute COVID-19. The CDR3 runs from the conserved cysteine through the conserved F or W. The order of the fields is CDR3 protein, CDR3 DNA, D gene, V gene, clone size, J gene. The D gene is left open where the match is weak. Expanded clones get a size class; other rows say once, few or many, or leave the size out.

CDR3aa: CASSYSRPLAGGASYEQYF
CDR3nt: TGTGCCAGCAGTTACTCGAGGCCTCTAGCAGGGGGCGCTTCTTACGAGCAGTACTTC
d_gene: TRBD1
v_gene: TRBV6-2/TRBV6-3
abundance: -
j_gene: TRBJ2-7

CDR3aa: CASSQAGGTWNEQFF
CDR3nt: TGTGCCAGCAGCCAGGCAGGGGGGACGTGGAATGAGCAGTTCTTC
d_gene: -
v_gene: TRBV7-9
abundance: -
j_gene: TRBJ2-1

CDR3aa: CATSDPDEGVGYTF
CDR3nt: TGTGCCACCAGTGATCCGGATGAGGGGGTAGGCTACACCTTC
d_gene: -
v_gene: TRBV24-1
abundance: -
j_gene: TRBJ1-2

CDR3aa: CASTPGVNAGRGLETQYF
CDR3nt: TGTGCCAGCACCCCCGGAGTGAACGCCGGGAGGGGTTTAGAGACCCAGTACTTC
d_gene: TRBD2
v_gene: TRBV28
abundance: -
j_gene: TRBJ2-5

CDR3aa: CASLAGGFYGYTF
CDR3nt: TGTGCCAGCCTAGCGGGGGGTTTCTATGGCTACACCTTC
d_gene: -
v_gene: TRBV6-5
abundance: once
j_gene: TRBJ1-2

CDR3aa: CASAGTGRYEQYF
CDR3nt: TGTGCCAGCGCCGGGACAGGGAGGTACGAGCAGTACTTC
d_gene: TRBD1
v_gene: TRBV2
abundance: -
j_gene: TRBJ2-7

CDR3aa: CASSLLQGYEQYF
CDR3nt: TGTGCCAGCAGCTTACTACAGGGCTACGAGCAGTACTTC
d_gene: -
v_gene: TRBV7-3
abundance: -
j_gene: TRBJ2-7

CDR3aa: CASREEGLGNQPQHF
CDR3nt: TGTGCCAGCAGGGAAGAGGGGCTTGGCAATCAGCCCCAGCATTTT
d_gene: -
v_gene: TRBV2
abundance: -
j_gene: TRBJ1-5

CDR3aa: CASSDPQNVLTF
CDR3nt: TGTGCCAGCAGCGACCCGCAGAACGTCCTGACTTTC
d_gene: -
v_gene: TRBV9
abundance: -
j_gene: TRBJ2-6

CDR3aa: CASSVGLAGSRTDTQYF
CDR3nt: TGTGCCAGCAGCGTAGGACTAGCGGGATCTCGCACAGATACGCAGTATTTT
d_gene: TRBD2
v_gene: TRBV9
abundance: -
j_gene: TRBJ2-3

CDR3aa: CASSFGVREKLFF
CDR3nt: TGTGCCAGCAGCTTCGGGGTCAGGGAAAAACTGTTTTTT
d_gene: -
v_gene: TRBV7-9
abundance: once
j_gene: TRBJ1-4

CDR3aa: CASSLPHSYEQYF
CDR3nt: TGTGCCAGCAGCTTACCCCATTCCTACGAGCAGTACTTC
d_gene: -
v_gene: TRBV7-9
abundance: -
j_gene: TRBJ2-7

CDR3aa: CASSGGSSGTTDTQYF
CDR3nt: TGTGCCAGCAGCGGAGGGTCTAGCGGTACCACAGATACGCAGTATTTT
d_gene: TRBD2
v_gene: TRBV9
abundance: -
j_gene: TRBJ2-3

CDR3aa: CASSSIGDYEQYF
CDR3nt: TGTGCCAGCAGCTCCATCGGGGACTACGAGCAGTACTTC
d_gene: -
v_gene: TRBV11-2
abundance: -
j_gene: TRBJ2-7

CDR3aa: CASSLPGLAGNEQYF
CDR3nt: TGTGCCAGCAGCTTACCCGGACTAGCGGGAAACGAGCAGTACTTC
d_gene: TRBD2
v_gene: TRBV11-2
abundance: -
j_gene: TRBJ2-7

CDR3aa: CASSVSANEKLFF
CDR3nt: TGTGCCAGCAGCGTATCAGCTAATGAAAAACTGTTTTTT
d_gene: -
v_gene: TRBV9
abundance: -
j_gene: TRBJ1-4

CDR3aa: CASSLGVTGNTEAFF
CDR3nt: TGTGCCAGCAGCTTGGGGGTTACAGGGAACACTGAAGCTTTCTTT
d_gene: -
v_gene: TRBV5-6
abundance: few
j_gene: TRBJ1-1

CDR3aa: CASSSRQGSGNTIYF
CDR3nt: TGTGCCAGCAGCTCCCGACAGGGATCTGGAAACACCATATATTTT
d_gene: TRBD1
v_gene: TRBV9
abundance: -
j_gene: TRBJ1-3

CDR3aa: CASSISTGPYEQYF
CDR3nt: TGTGCCAGCAGCATTTCGACAGGGCCCTACGAGCAGTACTTC
d_gene: TRBD1
v_gene: TRBV7-2
abundance: -
j_gene: TRBJ2-7

CDR3aa: CATSTYNSPLHF
CDR3nt: TGTGCCACCAGCACTTATAATTCACCCCTCCACTTT
d_gene: -
v_gene: TRBV15
abundance: -
j_gene: TRBJ1-6

CDR3aa: CASSLDRDSPLHF
CDR3nt: TGCGCCAGCAGCTTAGACAGGGACTCACCCCTCCACTTT
d_gene: TRBD1
v_gene: TRBV5-1
abundance: -
j_gene: TRBJ1-6

CDR3aa: CASSQRTGGGSPLHF
CDR3nt: TGCGCCAGCAGCCAACGTACAGGGGGCGGTTCACCCCTCCACTTT
d_gene: TRBD1
v_gene: TRBV23-1
abundance: -
j_gene: TRBJ1-6

CDR3aa: CASSYSGDHQPQHF
CDR3nt: TGTGCCAGCAGTTATAGCGGAGATCATCAGCCCCAGCATTTT
d_gene: -
v_gene: TRBV6-2/TRBV6-3
abundance: -
j_gene: TRBJ1-5

CDR3aa: CASSQDLPLAGGPYEQFF
CDR3nt: TGTGCCAGCAGCCAAGATCTCCCTCTAGCGGGGGGGCCCTATGAGCAGTTCTTC
d_gene: TRBD2
v_gene: TRBV3-1/TRBV3-2
abundance: -
j_gene: TRBJ2-1

CDR3aa: CASSPGQGSTNEKLFF
CDR3nt: TGTGCCAGCAGCCCGGGACAGGGTTCAACTAATGAAAAACTGTTTTTT
d_gene: TRBD1
v_gene: TRBV7-8
abundance: -
j_gene: TRBJ1-4

CDR3aa: CAWRSRGWAGYTF
CDR3nt: TGTGCCTGGAGATCGCGGGGTTGGGCTGGCTACACCTTC
d_gene: -
v_gene: TRBV30
abundance: -
j_gene: TRBJ1-2

CDR3aa: CASMGTYNSPLHF
CDR3nt: TGTGCCAGTATGGGCACCTATAATTCACCCCTCCACTTT
d_gene: -
v_gene: TRBV19
abundance: -
j_gene: TRBJ1-6

CDR3aa: CASSIWQALNQPQHF
CDR3nt: TGTGCCAGCAGTATTTGGCAGGCTCTTAATCAGCCCCAGCATTTT
d_gene: -
v_gene: TRBV6-5
abundance: once
j_gene: TRBJ1-5

CDR3aa: CASSMGNSAGVYNEQFF
CDR3nt: TGTGCCAGTAGTATGGGAAATTCGGCGGGAGTCTACAATGAGCAGTTCTTC
d_gene: TRBD2
v_gene: TRBV19
abundance: -
j_gene: TRBJ2-1

CDR3aa: CASSLGQAREQYF
CDR3nt: TGTGCCAGCAGCTTAGGACAGGCAAGGGAGCAGTACTTC
d_gene: -
v_gene: TRBV7-2
abundance: once
j_gene: TRBJ2-7

CDR3aa: CASSPNRSTGELFF
CDR3nt: TGTGCCAGCTCACCAAACAGGTCCACCGGGGAGCTGTTTTTT
d_gene: -
v_gene: TRBV18
abundance: -
j_gene: TRBJ2-2

CDR3aa: CASSKRQGNNSPLHF
CDR3nt: TGTGCCAGCAGCAAAAGACAGGGAAATAATTCACCCCTCCACTTT
d_gene: -
v_gene: TRBV21-1
abundance: -
j_gene: TRBJ1-6

CDR3aa: CASRTGEYTEAFF
CDR3nt: TGTGCCAGCAGAACAGGGGAATACACTGAAGCTTTCTTT
d_gene: TRBD1
v_gene: TRBV2
abundance: -
j_gene: TRBJ1-1

CDR3aa: CASSLGLLNEQFF
CDR3nt: TGTGCCAGCAGCTTAGGTCTCCTCAATGAGCAGTTCTTC
d_gene: -
v_gene: TRBV7-9
abundance: -
j_gene: TRBJ2-1

CDR3aa: CASSQFDGTQPQHF
CDR3nt: TGTGCCAGCAGTCAATTCGACGGGACACAGCCCCAGCATTTT
d_gene: -
v_gene: TRBV6-2/TRBV6-3
abundance: once
j_gene: TRBJ1-5

CDR3aa: CASSSYPTVGGTEAFF
CDR3nt: TGTGCCAGCAGTTCCTACCCTACTGTCGGTGGCACTGAAGCTTTCTTT
d_gene: -
v_gene: TRBV6-2/TRBV6-3
abundance: -
j_gene: TRBJ1-1

CDR3aa: CAWSFYRGRVRKTVF
CDR3nt: TGTGCCTGGAGTTTCTACCGGGGGAGAGTGAGAAAAACTGTTTTT
d_gene: -
v_gene: TRBV30
abundance: -
j_gene: TRBJ1-4

CDR3aa: CASSEGWASGTVEKQFF
CDR3nt: TGCGCCAGCAGTGAGGGTTGGGCTAGCGGGACTGTGGAGAAGCAGTTCTTC
d_gene: TRBD2
v_gene: TRBV10-1
abundance: -
j_gene: TRBJ2-1

CDR3aa: CASSHPGRHSGNTIYF
CDR3nt: TGTGCCAGCAGCCATCCCGGTAGACACTCTGGAAACACCATATATTTT
d_gene: -
v_gene: TRBV11-2
abundance: -
j_gene: TRBJ1-3

CDR3aa: CASSQLTEGEQYF
CDR3nt: TGTGCCAGCAGCCAATTAACGGAGGGTGAGCAGTACTTC
d_gene: -
v_gene: TRBV3-1/TRBV3-2
abundance: -
j_gene: TRBJ2-7

CDR3aa: CASSQFTAGGAFF
CDR3nt: TGTGCCAGCAGCCAATTCACAGCTGGAGGGGCTTTCTTT
d_gene: -
v_gene: TRBV3-1/TRBV3-2
abundance: -
j_gene: TRBJ1-1

CDR3aa: CASSSRTTNTEAFF
CDR3nt: TGTGCCAGTAGTAGTAGGACAACAAACACTGAAGCTTTCTTT
d_gene: -
v_gene: TRBV19
abundance: -
j_gene: TRBJ1-1

CDR3aa: CAIRTGTNEKLFF
CDR3nt: TGTGCCATCCGGACAGGAACTAATGAAAAACTGTTTTTT
d_gene: TRBD1
v_gene: TRBV28
abundance: few
j_gene: TRBJ1-4

CDR3aa: CASSFLSRENTQYF
CDR3nt: TGTGCCAGCAGTTTCCTCTCCAGGGAAAATACGCAGTATTTT
d_gene: -
v_gene: TRBV27
abundance: -
j_gene: TRBJ2-3

CDR3aa: CSVATGNSYEQYF
CDR3nt: TGCAGCGTTGCCACAGGCAACTCCTACGAGCAGTACTTC
d_gene: -
v_gene: TRBV29-1
abundance: -
j_gene: TRBJ2-7

CDR3aa: CASRGRQELTDTQYF
CDR3nt: TGTGCCAGCAGGGGAAGACAGGAACTCACAGATACGCAGTATTTT
d_gene: -
v_gene: TRBV2
abundance: -
j_gene: TRBJ2-3

CDR3aa: CASTGNTGELFF
CDR3nt: TGTGCCAGTACAGGGAACACCGGGGAGCTGTTTTTT
d_gene: -
v_gene: TRBV2
abundance: few
j_gene: TRBJ2-2

CDR3aa: CASSLGQSLTGELFF
CDR3nt: TGTGCCAGCAGCTTAGGACAGTCCTTAACCGGGGAGCTGTTTTTT
d_gene: -
v_gene: TRBV11-3
abundance: -
j_gene: TRBJ2-2

CDR3aa: CASGGHNSNQPQHF
CDR3nt: TGTGCCAGTGGCGGGCACAATAGCAATCAGCCCCAGCATTTT
d_gene: -
v_gene: TRBV19
abundance: -
j_gene: TRBJ1-5

CDR3aa: CASSPSSGTEAFF
CDR3nt: TGTGCCAGCAGCCCGTCCAGTGGCACTGAAGCTTTCTTT
d_gene: -
v_gene: TRBV5-8
abundance: -
j_gene: TRBJ1-1

CDR3aa: CASSLEAAYEQYF
CDR3nt: TGTGCCAGCAGCTTAGAGGCAGCCTACGAGCAGTACTTC
d_gene: -
v_gene: TRBV11-2
abundance: -
j_gene: TRBJ2-7

CDR3aa: CASSLDTGTTDTQYF
CDR3nt: TGTGCCAGCAGCTTAGATACAGGGACGACAGATACGCAGTATTTT
d_gene: -
v_gene: TRBV11-3
abundance: -
j_gene: TRBJ2-3

CDR3aa: CARQLGRGKLPKGQNSPLHF
CDR3nt: TGTGCCAGACAACTTGGGCGGGGGAAGCTACCCAAGGGTCAAAATTCACCCCTCCACTTT
d_gene: -
v_gene: TRBV6-4
abundance: -
j_gene: TRBJ1-6

CDR3aa: CASSSPTGTTDTQYF
CDR3nt: TGTGCCAGCAGCTCCCCGACAGGCACCACAGATACGCAGTATTTT
d_gene: -
v_gene: TRBV5-6
abundance: -
j_gene: TRBJ2-3

CDR3aa: CASIQGAGYGYTF
CDR3nt: TGTGCCAGCATTCAAGGGGCAGGCTATGGCTACACCTTC
d_gene: -
v_gene: TRBV28
abundance: -
j_gene: TRBJ1-2

CDR3aa: CASRNPPGSYNEQFF
CDR3nt: TGTGCCAGCCGCAACCCGCCGGGATCCTACAATGAGCAGTTCTTC
d_gene: -
v_gene: TRBV2
abundance: -
j_gene: TRBJ2-1

CDR3aa: CASTLTLKGTGELFF
CDR3nt: TGCGCCAGTACGCTAACACTTAAGGGGACCGGGGAGCTGTTTTTT
d_gene: -
v_gene: TRBV4-1
abundance: -
j_gene: TRBJ2-2